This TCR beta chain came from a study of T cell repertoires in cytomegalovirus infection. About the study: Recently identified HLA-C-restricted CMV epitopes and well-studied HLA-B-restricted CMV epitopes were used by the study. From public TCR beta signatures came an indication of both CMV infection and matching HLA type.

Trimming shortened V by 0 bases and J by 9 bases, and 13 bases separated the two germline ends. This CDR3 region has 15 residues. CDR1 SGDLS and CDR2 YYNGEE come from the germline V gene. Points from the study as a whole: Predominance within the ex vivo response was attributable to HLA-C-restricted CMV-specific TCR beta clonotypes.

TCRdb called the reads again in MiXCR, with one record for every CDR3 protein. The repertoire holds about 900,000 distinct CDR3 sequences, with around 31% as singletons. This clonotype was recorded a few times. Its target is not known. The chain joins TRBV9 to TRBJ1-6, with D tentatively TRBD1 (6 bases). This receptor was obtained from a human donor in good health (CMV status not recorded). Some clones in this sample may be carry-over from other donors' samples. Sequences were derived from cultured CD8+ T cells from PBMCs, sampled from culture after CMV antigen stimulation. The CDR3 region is CASSVAPGVGSPLHF. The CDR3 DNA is TGTGCCAGCAGCGTAGCCCCAGGGGTTGGTTCACCCCTCCACTTT.